This passage covers 28 T cell receptor beta chains from one sample sequenced in a study of T-cell memory formation after mild COVID-19. TCRdb ran MiXCR on the 5' RACE reads and lists one entry per CDR3 protein. The repertoire includes a few hundred thousand distinct CDR3 sequences, under 8.5% of them detected once, and 20% to 25% sits in the top ten. Sequenced input: PBMCs or a T cell subset sorted from them (not recorded which). Receptor source: a man younger than 35 who had mild COVID-19 (a few samples of this study predate the infection). Cell type and time point are not known.

This clonotype turned up a few times. CDR3 sequence: CASSLLELETQYF. CDR3 nucleotides: TGTGCCAGCAGCCTTCTAGAGCTTGAGACCCAGTACTTC. J is TRBJ2-5 and V is TRBV12-3 or TRBV12-4; D is uncertain. The CDR3 totals 13 residues. V gave up 6 bases and J gave up 5 bases, with 13 bases separating them.

This clonotype came up a few times. The V and J genes are TRBV29-1 and TRBJ1-1; D possibly corresponds to TRBD1 (6 bases). The CDR3 totals 12 residues. Germline values: CDR1 SQVTM, CDR2 ANQGSEA. Trimming removed 3 bases from V and 6 bases from J, with 11 bases in between. The CDR3 reads CSVDSQGAEAFF. CDR3 DNA: TGCAGCGTTGACTCACAGGGTGCTGAAGCTTTCTTT.

There are many counts of this clonotype. The chain combines TRBV14 with TRBJ2-7; the D is unclear. There are 14 residues in the CDR3. V dropped 7 bases and J dropped 2 bases, with 15 bases sitting between them. Per germline, CDR1 SGHDN and CDR2 FVKESK. The CDR3 coding sequence is TGTGCCAGCACCACCAGTACTAACCCCTACGAGCAGTACTTC. Translated, it gives CASTTSTNPYEQYF.

This clonotype was found a few times. A single base separates this from a much larger clone, so it may be a read error. The chain links TRBV5-1 to TRBJ2-3; D perhaps matches TRBD1 (5 bases). Germline V gives CDR1 SGHRS, CDR2 YFSETQ. CDR3 length equals 14 residues. CDR3 bases: TGCGCCAGCACCTTGTTCACAGGCCCAGATACGCAGTATTTT. Amino acids: CASTLFTGPDTQYF.

This chain connects TRBV20-1 to TRBJ2-3; D may correspond to TRBD1 or TRBD2 (6 bases each). Trimming took 0 bases from V and 6 from J, leaving 13 bases between them. The CDR3 is made up of 14 amino acids. Germline values: CDR1 DFQATT, CDR2 SNEGSKA (reference sequence). DNA for the CDR3: TGCAGTGCTAGAGATCTAGGGGGGTTGGATACGCAGTATTTT. It is translated as CSARDLGGLDTQYF.

V and J are TRBV20-1 and TRBJ2-3; the D gene could be TRBD1 or TRBD2 (7 bases each). There are 14 residues in the CDR3. CDR1 and CDR2 (germline): DFQATT, SNEGSKA (reference sequence). V lost 5 bases and J lost 2, with 14 bases in between. The DNA for the CDR3 is TGCAGTGCTTCCCCAGGGGGGGACACAGATACGCAGTATTTT. Its translation is CSASPGGDTDTQYF.

This sequence joins TRBV3-1 and TRBJ2-3; possible D gene TRBD2, 7 bases. Trimming stripped 8 bases from V and 5 bases from J, with 11 bases between. Per the germline V gene, CDR1 is LGHDT and CDR2 is YNNKEL (reference sequence). The CDR3 is 12 residues long. This CDR3 is CASGGAGDTQYF. CDR3 DNA: TGTGCCAGCGGGGGGGCGGGAGATACGCAGTATTTT.

Only a few counts were recorded for this clonotype. This chain links TRBV6-6 with TRBJ1-2; D is possibly TRBD1 (6 bases). The V gene's germline CDR1 is MNHNY and CDR2 SVGAGI (reference sequence). Trimming took off 8 bases at V and 4 bases at J, with 20 bases between the two ends. This CDR3 is built from 15 residues. The CDR3 protein is CASEITGTRLYGYTF. CDR3 nucleotides: TGTGCCAGCGAGATTACCGGGACAAGGCTCTATGGCTACACCTTC.

This clonotype has at least ten counts. The chain joins TRBV5-4 to TRBJ2-7; D is ambiguous. This CDR3 comprises 11 residues. V dropped 1 base and J dropped 4 bases, with 3 bases sitting between them. Germline V gives CDR1 SGHNT, CDR2 YYREEE (reference sequence). The CDR3 region is CASSLFYEQYF. The CDR3 region has the DNA TGTGCCAGCAGCTTGTTTTACGAGCAGTACTTC.

This chain joins TRBV12-3 or TRBV12-4 and TRBJ1-5; TRBD1 might be the D (5 bases). This CDR3 has 15 residues. V was clipped by 2 bases and J by 2 bases, with 10 bases between them. The DNA for the CDR3 is TGTGCCAGCAGTTTATTGGCACAGGGCAATCAGCCCCAGCATTTT. Translation: CASSLLAQGNQPQHF.

This clonotype was detected ten times or more. The CDR3 nucleotides read TGTGCCAGCAGAACAGGGTTTCGGAATCAGCCCCAGCATTTT. It is translated as CASRTGFRNQPQHF. The rearrangement joins TRBV12-3 or TRBV12-4 to TRBJ1-5, with D possibly TRBD1 on 6 matching bases. Trimming shortened V by 6 bases and J by 4 bases, and 13 bases separated the two germline ends. This CDR3 is built from 14 residues.

CDR3 residues: CASSRGQATYEQYF. The DNA for the CDR3 is TGTGCCAGCAGCCGAGGACAGGCAACCTACGAGCAGTACTTC. This chain connects TRBV7-2 to TRBJ2-7; 7 positions match TRBD1. Germline V gives CDR1 SGHTA, CDR2 FQGNSA. This CDR3 contains 14 residues. Unmatched junction bases numbered 6, after V lost 5 bases and J lost 2 bases. The full variable domain, rest sourced from reference TRBV7-2 and TRBJ2-7, is GAGVSQSPSNKVTEKGKDVELRCDPISGHTALYWYRQSLGQGLEFLIYFQGNSAPDKSGLPSDRFSAERTGGSVSTLTIQRTQQEDSAVYLCASSRGQATYEQYFGPGTRLTVT.

This CDR3 is CASSQEPSGGAGETQYF. The CDR3 DNA sequence: TGCGCCAGCAGCCAAGAACCTAGCGGGGGGGCAGGTGAGACCCAGTACTTC. The chain is built from TRBV4-1 and TRBJ2-5; 12 bases agree with TRBD2. Trimming at V came to 0 bases and at J to 5 bases, leaving 7 bases not matched to a gene. The germline gives CDR1 MGHRA, CDR2 YSYEKL. CDR3 length equals 17 residues.

This clonotype was seen a handful of times. This chain connects TRBV29-1 to TRBJ1-2; D may be TRBD1 (6 bases). The germline V gene encodes CDR1 SQVTM and CDR2 ANQGSEA. The germline V and J ends were trimmed by 7 bases and 6 bases, with 18 bases remaining between them. This CDR3 comprises 13 residues. This CDR3 is CSGALTGLDGYTF. The CDR3, as DNA: TGCAGCGGCGCGTTGACAGGCCTAGATGGCTACACCTTC.

This clonotype has more than one count but fewer than ten. This chain uses TRBV6-6 with TRBJ2-1; maybe TRBD2 (6 bases). The V end lost 2 bases, the J end lost 5 bases, and 10 bases lay between the germline ends. The V gene's germline CDR1 is MNHNY and CDR2 SVGAGI (reference sequence). The CDR3 extends over 14 amino acids. This CDR3 reads CASSYAGPDNEQFF. The CDR3 nucleotides are TGTGCCAGCAGTTACGCGGGGCCAGACAATGAGCAGTTCTTC.

This clonotype turned up a few times. The chain recombines TRBV5-5 with TRBJ2-1, with D maybe TRBD2 (5 bases). The V gene's germline CDR1 is SGHKS and CDR2 YYEKEE (reference sequence). CDR3 length: 14 amino acids. The V end was cut by 3 bases, the J end by 5 bases, with 12 bases between. CDR3 sequence: CASSWVGKDNEQFF. Written as DNA, the CDR3 is TGTGCCAGCAGCTGGGTCGGGAAAGACAATGAGCAGTTCTTC.

The table lists this clonotype with many counts. The chain couples TRBV29-1 to TRBJ2-1; the match to TRBD2 covers 14 bases. With V trimmed by 5 bases and J by 5 bases, 8 bases remained unmatched. This CDR3 spans 16 amino acids. Germline CDR1 SQVTM, CDR2 ANQGSEA. The CDR3 protein is CSVFRTSGGSHNEQFF. The CDR3 nucleotides read TGCAGCGTTTTTCGGACTAGCGGGGGGTCCCACAATGAGCAGTTCTTC.

Only a few counts were recorded for this clonotype. This chain joins TRBV5-1 and TRBJ2-3; 13 bases fit TRBD2. The germline CDR1 and CDR2 sequences are SGHRS and YFSETQ. Unmatched junction bases numbered 5, after V lost 0 bases and J lost 4 bases. The CDR3 runs 17 residues. The CDR3 nucleotides read TGCGCCAGCAGCTTGGCCCGACTAGCGGGGGGCCCAGATACGCAGTATTTT. It translates to CASSLARLAGGPDTQYF.

The V call is TRBV7-9, the J call TRBJ2-1; the D gene is possibly TRBD2 (6 bases). The CDR3 contains 13 residues. The ends were cut back, 5 bases at V and 7 bases at J, with 12 bases in the middle. The V gene's germline CDR1 is SEHNR and CDR2 FQNEAQ (reference sequence). CDR3 loop: CASSVGGANEQFF. DNA of the CDR3: TGTGCCAGCAGCGTGGGGGGTGCTAATGAGCAGTTCTTC.

This clonotype was counted only a few times. The chain carries TRBV5-6 and TRBJ2-7, with TRBD2 matching over 14 bases. V trimming: 4 bases; J trimming: 4 bases; junction bases outside the gene matches: 7. The germline V gene encodes CDR1 SGHDT and CDR2 YYEEEE. The CDR3 runs 16 residues. The CDR3 region has the DNA TGTGCCAGCAGCCCCCCGGGACTAGCGGGGGTGTACGAGCAGTACGTC. It translates to CASSPPGLAGVYEQYV.

The V and J genes are TRBV4-3 and TRBJ2-1; 8 bases map to TRBD2. The CDR3 extends over 17 amino acids. V was clipped by 0 bases and J by 2 bases; unmatched bases: 6. The germline V gene encodes CDR1 LGHNA and CDR2 YSLEER. CDR3 sequence (DNA): TGCGCCAGCAGCCAAGATGGAAGCGGGGGAACCTACAATGAGCAGTTCTTC. Protein product: CASSQDGSGGTYNEQFF.

This clonotype was detected once. The chain joins TRBV19 to TRBJ2-3; D is perhaps TRBD2 (5 bases). V shed 6 bases and J shed 4 bases, with 14 bases lying between them. Germline V gene sequence: CDR1 LNHDA, CDR2 SQIVND (reference sequence). The CDR3 totals 14 residues. The CDR3 region has the DNA TGTGCCAGTAGCAGCGGACCAGATGCAGATACGCAGTATTTT. Its protein product is CASSSGPDADTQYF.

This clonotype was seen at least ten times. V and J are TRBV5-1 and TRBJ1-2; 7 bases line up with TRBD1. CDR1 and CDR2 (germline): SGHRS, YFSETQ. The CDR3 is 19 residues long. V lost 4 bases to trimming and J lost 6 bases; unmatched junction nucleotides: 24. In DNA, the CDR3 is TGCGCCAGCAGCAGGGTAAGGGGCGGCGACAGGGATGGGAAGGATGGCTACACCTTC. As protein: CASSRVRGGDRDGKDGYTF. The variable domain in full, with the rest retrieved from reference TRBV5-1 and TRBJ1-2, is KAGVTQTPRYLIKTRGQQVTLSCSPISGHRSVSWYQQTPGQGLQFLFEYFSETQRNKGNFPGRFSGRQFSNSRSEMNVSTLELGDSALYLCASSRVRGGDRDGKDGYTFGSGTRLTVV.

This clonotype was found a few times. The chain employs TRBV20-1 and TRBJ2-3; no reliable D call. CDR1 is DFQATT, CDR2 SNEGSKA, per germline (reference sequence). V was clipped by 5 bases and J by 0 bases, with 12 bases between them. This CDR3 has 14 amino acids. The CDR3 sequence: CSAPPLDSTDTQYF. The CDR3 coding sequence is TGCAGTGCTCCTCCGCTGGATAGCACAGATACGCAGTATTTT.

In its sample, this clonotype was seen many times. The chain couples TRBV4-1 to TRBJ1-1; D gene unclear. V lost 1 base to trimming and J lost 11 bases, with 14 bases between them. CDR1 is MGHRA, CDR2 YSYEKL, per germline. The CDR3 covers 13 residues. CDR3 amino acids: CASSQVEVAAAFF. The CDR3 nucleotides read TGCGCCAGCAGCCAAGTAGAAGTCGCGGCCGCTTTCTTT.

This clonotype was counted at least ten times. The chain links TRBV29-1 to TRBJ2-7; 9 bases align to TRBD1. The length of the CDR3 is 14 residues. Per the germline V gene, CDR1 is SQVTM and CDR2 is ANQGSEA. J lost 2 bases, V lost 3 bases, and 5 bases had no gene match. This CDR3 reads CSVEAGTGTYEQYF. The CDR3 DNA follows: TGCAGCGTTGAGGCCGGGACAGGGACCTACGAGCAGTACTTC.

This clonotype was picked up a small number of times. The chain employs TRBV7-9 and TRBJ2-3, with unresolved D. The CDR3 is 12 amino acids. Trimming removed 5 bases from V and 2 bases from J, with 5 bases in between. Per the germline V gene, CDR1 is SEHNR and CDR2 is FQNEAQ (reference sequence). CDR3 bases: TGTGCCAGCAGCGCTATCACAGATACGCAGTATTTT. Its protein is CASSAITDTQYF.

This clonotype was seen more than once but under ten times. The genes are TRBV7-3 and TRBJ1-1; the D is unclear. In germline, CDR1 is SGHTA, CDR2 FQGTGA. The CDR3 contains 15 residues. With 0 bases removed from V and 0 bases from J, the gap between germline ends came to 8 bases. Here the CDR3 DNA reads TGTGCCAGCAGCTTAACGTCCAGCCTGAACACTGAAGCTTTCTTT. Translating gives CASSLTSSLNTEAFF.